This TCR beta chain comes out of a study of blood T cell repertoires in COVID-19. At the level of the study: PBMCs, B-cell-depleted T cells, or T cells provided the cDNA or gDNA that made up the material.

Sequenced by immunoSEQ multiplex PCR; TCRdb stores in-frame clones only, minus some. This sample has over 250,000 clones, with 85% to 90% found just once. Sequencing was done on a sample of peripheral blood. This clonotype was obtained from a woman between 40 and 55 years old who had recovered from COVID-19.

In DNA, the CDR3 is TGTGCCAGCAGTTTTCAGAACACTGAAGCTTTCTTT. It translates to CASSFQNTEAFF. The rearrangement uses TRBV12-3 or TRBV12-4 and TRBJ1-1; the D is unclear. This CDR3 has 12 residues. The V end was cut by 3 bases, the J end by 1 base, with 3 bases between.